This T cell receptor (beta chain) was sequenced during a study of identical twins. The CDR3 consists of 14 residues. The germline V gene encodes CDR1 SGHDT and CDR2 YYEEEE. V was cut by 4 bases and J by 4 bases, with 11 bases left in between. TCRdb recomputed calls from the 5' RACE reads with MiXCR, one row per CDR3 protein. The sample shows 1.5 million to 2 million distinct CDR3 sequences, under 35% of them seen only once. This chain joins TRBV5-6 and TRBJ1-4, with D possibly TRBD1 on 6 matching bases. The TCR comes from a newborn girl in good health. Sequencing used cord blood. The CDR3 DNA reads TGTGCCAGCAGCCACAGGGAGGGTAATGAAAAACTGTTTTTT. It encodes CASSHREGNEKLFF.